This T cell receptor beta chain came from a study of PD-L1 blockade in urothelial cancer. Across the whole study: Each patient had 0 to 3 earlier chemotherapy regimens.

This clone was detected a few times. V trimming: 9 bases; J trimming: 1 base; junction bases outside the gene matches: 4. The length of the CDR3 is 13 residues. Germline loops: CDR1 LNHDA, CDR2 SQIVND (reference sequence). Sequencing was performed with immunoSEQ multiplex PCR; in TCRdb, only in-frame clones are kept and a portion is missing. The table lists more than 45,000 clones, approximately 80% of them singletons, with 4.5% in the top ten. This chain joins TRBV19 and TRBJ2-7, with 9 bases that match TRBD1. Sample: PBMCs, taken around atezolizumab (anti-PD-L1) treatment. The clonotype was recovered from a man aged 70-80 years with urothelial cancer. The CDR3 coding sequence is TGTGCCAGCGCCGGGACAGGGTCCTACGAGCAGTACTTC. Its protein is CASAGTGSYEQYF.